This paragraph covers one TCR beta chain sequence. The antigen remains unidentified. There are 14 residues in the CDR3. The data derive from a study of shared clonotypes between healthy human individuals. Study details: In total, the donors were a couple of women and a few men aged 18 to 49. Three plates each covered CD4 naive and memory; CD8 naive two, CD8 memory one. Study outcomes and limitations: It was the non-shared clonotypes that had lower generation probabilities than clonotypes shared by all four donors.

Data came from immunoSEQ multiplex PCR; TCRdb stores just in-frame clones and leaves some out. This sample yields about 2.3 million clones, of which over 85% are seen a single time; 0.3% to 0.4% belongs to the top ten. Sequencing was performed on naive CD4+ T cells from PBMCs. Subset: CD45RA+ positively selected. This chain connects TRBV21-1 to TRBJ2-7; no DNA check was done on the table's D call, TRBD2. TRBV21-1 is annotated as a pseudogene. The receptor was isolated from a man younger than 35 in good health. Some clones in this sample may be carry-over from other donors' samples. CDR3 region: CASIGRGNSYEQYF. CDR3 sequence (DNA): TGTGCCAGCATCGGCCGGGGGAACTCCTACGAGCAGTACTTC.